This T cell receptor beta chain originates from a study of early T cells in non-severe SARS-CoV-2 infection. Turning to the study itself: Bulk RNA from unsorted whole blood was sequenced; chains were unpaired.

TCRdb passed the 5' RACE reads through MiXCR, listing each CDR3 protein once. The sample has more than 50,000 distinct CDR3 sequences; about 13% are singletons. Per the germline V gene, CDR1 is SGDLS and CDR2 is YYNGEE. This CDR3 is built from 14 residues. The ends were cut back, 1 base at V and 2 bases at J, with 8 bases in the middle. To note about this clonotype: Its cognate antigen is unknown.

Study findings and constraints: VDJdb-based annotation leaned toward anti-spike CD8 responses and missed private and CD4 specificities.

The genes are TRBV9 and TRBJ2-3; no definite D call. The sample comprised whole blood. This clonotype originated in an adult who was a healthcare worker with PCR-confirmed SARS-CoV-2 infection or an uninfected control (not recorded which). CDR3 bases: TGTGCCAGCAGCGTAAGCCCTCTCACAGATACGCAGTATTTT. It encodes CASSVSPLTDTQYF. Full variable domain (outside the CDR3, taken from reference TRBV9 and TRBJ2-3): DSGVTQTPKHLITATGQRVTLRCSPRSGDLSVYWYQQSLDQGLQFLIQYYNGEERAKGNILERFSAQQFPDLHSELNLSSLELGDSALYFCASSVSPLTDTQYFGPGTRLTVL.